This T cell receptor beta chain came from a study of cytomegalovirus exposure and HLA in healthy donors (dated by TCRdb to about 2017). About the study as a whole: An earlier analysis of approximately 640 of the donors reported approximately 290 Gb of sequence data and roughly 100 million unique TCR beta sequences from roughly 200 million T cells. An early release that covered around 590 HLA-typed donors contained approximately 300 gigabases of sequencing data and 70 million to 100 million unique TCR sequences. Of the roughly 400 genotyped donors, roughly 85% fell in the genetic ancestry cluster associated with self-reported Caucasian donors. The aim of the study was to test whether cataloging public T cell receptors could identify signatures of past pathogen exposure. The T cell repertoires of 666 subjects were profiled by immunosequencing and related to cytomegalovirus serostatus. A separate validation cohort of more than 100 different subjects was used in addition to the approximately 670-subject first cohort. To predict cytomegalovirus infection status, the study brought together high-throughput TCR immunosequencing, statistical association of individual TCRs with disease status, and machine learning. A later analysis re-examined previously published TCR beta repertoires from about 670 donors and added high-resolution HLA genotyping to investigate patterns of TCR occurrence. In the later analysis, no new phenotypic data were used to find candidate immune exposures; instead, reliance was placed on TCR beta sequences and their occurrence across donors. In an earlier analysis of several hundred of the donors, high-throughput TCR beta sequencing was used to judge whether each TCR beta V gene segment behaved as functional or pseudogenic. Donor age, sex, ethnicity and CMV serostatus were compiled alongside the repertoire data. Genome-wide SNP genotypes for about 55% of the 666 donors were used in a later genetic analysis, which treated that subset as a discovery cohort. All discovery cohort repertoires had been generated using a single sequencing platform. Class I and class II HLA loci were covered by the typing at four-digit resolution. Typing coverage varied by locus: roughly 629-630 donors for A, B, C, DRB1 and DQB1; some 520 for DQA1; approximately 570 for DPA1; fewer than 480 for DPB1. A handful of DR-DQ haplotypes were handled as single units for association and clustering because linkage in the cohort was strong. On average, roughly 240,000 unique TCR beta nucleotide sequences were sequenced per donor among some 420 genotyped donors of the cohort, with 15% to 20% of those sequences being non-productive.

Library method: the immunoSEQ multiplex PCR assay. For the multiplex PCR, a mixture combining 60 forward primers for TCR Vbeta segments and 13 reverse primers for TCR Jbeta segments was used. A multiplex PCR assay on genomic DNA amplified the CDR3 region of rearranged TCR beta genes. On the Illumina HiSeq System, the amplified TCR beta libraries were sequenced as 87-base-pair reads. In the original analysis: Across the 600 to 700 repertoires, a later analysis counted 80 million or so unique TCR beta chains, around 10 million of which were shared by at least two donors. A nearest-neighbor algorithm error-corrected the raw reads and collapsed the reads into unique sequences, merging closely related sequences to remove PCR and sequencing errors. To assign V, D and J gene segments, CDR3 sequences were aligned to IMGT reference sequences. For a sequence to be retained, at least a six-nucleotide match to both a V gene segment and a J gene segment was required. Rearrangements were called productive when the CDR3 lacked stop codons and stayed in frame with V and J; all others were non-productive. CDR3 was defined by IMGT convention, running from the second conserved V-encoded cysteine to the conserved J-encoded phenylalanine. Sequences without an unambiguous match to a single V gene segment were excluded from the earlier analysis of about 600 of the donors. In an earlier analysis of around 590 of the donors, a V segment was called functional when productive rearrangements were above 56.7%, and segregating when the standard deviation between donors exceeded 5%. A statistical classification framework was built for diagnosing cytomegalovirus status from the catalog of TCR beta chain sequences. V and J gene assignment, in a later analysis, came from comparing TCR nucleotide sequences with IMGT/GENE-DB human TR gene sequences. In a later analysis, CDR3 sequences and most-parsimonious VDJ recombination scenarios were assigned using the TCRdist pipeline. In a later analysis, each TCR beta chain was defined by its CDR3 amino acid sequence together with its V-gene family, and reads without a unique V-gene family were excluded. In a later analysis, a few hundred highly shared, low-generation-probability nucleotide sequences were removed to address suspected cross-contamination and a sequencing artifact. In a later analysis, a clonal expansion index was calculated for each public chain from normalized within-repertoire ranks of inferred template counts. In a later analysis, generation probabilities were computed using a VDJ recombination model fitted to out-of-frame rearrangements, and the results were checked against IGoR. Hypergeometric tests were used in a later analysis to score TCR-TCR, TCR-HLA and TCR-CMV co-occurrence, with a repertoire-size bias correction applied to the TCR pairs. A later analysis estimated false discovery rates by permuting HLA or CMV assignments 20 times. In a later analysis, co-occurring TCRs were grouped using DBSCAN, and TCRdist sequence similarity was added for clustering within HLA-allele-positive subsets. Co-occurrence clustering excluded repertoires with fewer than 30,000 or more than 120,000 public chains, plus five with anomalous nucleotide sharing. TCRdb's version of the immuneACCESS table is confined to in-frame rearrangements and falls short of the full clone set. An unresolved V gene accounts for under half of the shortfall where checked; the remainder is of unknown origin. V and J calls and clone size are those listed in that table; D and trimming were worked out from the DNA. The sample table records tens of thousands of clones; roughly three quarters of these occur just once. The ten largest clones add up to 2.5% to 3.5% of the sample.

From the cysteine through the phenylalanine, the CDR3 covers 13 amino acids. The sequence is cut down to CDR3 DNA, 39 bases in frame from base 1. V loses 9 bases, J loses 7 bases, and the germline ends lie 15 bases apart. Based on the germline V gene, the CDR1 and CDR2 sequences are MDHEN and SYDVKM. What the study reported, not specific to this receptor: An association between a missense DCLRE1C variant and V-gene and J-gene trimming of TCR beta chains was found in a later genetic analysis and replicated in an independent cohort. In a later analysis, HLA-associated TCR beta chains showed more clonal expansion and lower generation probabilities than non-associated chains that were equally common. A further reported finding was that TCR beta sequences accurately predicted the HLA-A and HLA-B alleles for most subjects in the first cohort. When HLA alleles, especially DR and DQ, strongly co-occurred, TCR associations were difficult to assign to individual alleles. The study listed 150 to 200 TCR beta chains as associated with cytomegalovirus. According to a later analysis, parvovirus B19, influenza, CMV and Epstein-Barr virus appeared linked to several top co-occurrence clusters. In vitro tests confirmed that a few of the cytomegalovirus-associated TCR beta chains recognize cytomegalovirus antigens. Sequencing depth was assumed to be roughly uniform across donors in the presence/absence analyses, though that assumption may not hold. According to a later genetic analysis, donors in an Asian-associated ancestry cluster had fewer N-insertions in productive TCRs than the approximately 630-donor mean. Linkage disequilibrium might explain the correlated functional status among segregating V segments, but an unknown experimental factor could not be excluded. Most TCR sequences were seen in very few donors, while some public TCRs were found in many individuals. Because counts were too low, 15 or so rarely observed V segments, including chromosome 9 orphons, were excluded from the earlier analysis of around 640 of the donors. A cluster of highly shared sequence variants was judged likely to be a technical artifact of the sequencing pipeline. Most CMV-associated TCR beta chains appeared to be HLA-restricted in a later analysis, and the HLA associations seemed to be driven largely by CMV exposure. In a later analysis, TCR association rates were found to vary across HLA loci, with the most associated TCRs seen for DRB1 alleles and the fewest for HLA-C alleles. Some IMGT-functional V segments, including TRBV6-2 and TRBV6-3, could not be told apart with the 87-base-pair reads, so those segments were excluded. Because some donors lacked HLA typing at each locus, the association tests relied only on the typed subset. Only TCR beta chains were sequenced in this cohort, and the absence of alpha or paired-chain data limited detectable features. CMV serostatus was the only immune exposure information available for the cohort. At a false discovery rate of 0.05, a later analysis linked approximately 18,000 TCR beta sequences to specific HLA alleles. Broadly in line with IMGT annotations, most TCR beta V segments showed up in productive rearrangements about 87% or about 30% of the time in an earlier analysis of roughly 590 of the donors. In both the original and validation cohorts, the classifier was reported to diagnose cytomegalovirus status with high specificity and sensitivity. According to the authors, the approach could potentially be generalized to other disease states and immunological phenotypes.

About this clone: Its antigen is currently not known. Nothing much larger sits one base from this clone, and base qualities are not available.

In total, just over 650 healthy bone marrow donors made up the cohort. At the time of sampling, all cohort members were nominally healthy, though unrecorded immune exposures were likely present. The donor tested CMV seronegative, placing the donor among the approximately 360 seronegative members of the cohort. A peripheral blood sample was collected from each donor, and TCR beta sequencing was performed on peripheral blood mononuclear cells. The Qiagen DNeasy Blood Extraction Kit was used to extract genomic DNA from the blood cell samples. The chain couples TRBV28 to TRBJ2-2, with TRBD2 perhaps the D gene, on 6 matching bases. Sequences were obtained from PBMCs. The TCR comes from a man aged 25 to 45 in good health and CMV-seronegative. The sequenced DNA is TGTGCCAGTAAACTAGGAGGGATCGGGGAGCTGTTTTTT. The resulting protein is CASKLGGIGELFF.